Presented here are 27 T cell receptor beta chains from one specimen sequenced in a study of control samples from healthy donors and cancer patients. Assay used: immunoSEQ multiplex PCR; TCRdb lists only in-frame clones, some missing. The data contain tens of thousands of clones, around 90% of them singletons. Sequencing was done on a sample of blood. The receptor source for this set is a woman between 65 and 79 years old in good health.

This chain connects TRBV9 to TRBJ2-2; D not certain. CDR1 SGDLS and CDR2 YYNGEE come from the germline V gene. The CDR3 extends over 13 amino acids. The V end was cut by 3 bases, the J end by 2 bases, with 5 bases between. CDR3 in amino acids: CASSAGNTGELFF. DNA of the CDR3: TGTGCCAGCAGCGCTGGCAACACCGGGGAGCTGTTTTTT.

This chain uses TRBV5-1 with TRBJ1-2; 9 bases align to TRBD1. This CDR3 comprises 16 residues. V gave up 3 bases and J gave up 3 bases; unmatched junction bases: 9. Germline loops: CDR1 SGHRS, CDR2 YFSETQ. The CDR3 nucleotides are TGCGCCAGCAGCTCAGGGTGGCGGGACAGGGACTATGGCTACACCTTC. The encoded protein is CASSSGWRDRDYGYTF.

Comment on this clone: An end of the junction does not agree with germline; a read error may underlie this. V and J are TRBV5-1 and TRBJ1-1; no clear D. CDR3 length equals 13 residues. CDR1 and CDR2 from the germline V gene are SGHRS and YFSETQ. CDR3 loop: CASSVVTNAEAFF. DNA of the CDR3: TGCGCCAGCAGCGTGGTTACGAACGCTGAAGCTTTCTTT.

The chain combines TRBV3-1 (or the pseudogene TRBV3-2) with TRBJ1-3; D not resolved. The CDR3 totals 13 residues. Trimming left V 3 bases short and J 4 bases short, with 7 bases between. The germline V gene encodes CDR1 LGHDT and CDR2 YNNKEL (reference sequence). The CDR3 reads CASSHPSGNTIYF. The CDR3 nucleotides read TGTGCCAGCAGCCACCCCTCAGGAAACACCATATATTTT.

The J gene is TRBJ2-1, the V gene TRBV9; no reliable D call. The V gene lost 6 bases and the J gene lost 7 bases, with 20 bases spanning the gap. This CDR3 comprises 15 residues. Germline V gene data show CDR1 as SGDLS and CDR2 as YYNGEE. The CDR3, as DNA: TGTGCCAGCACCGCACTGCCAAGTATCCCTAATGAGCAGTTCTTC. Translated: CASTALPSIPNEQFF.

The chain is built from TRBV24-1 and TRBJ2-7, with D uncertain. Trimming left V 3 bases short and J 9 bases short, with 11 bases between. CDR3 length: 12 residues. CDR1 and CDR2 from the germline V gene are KGHDR and SFDVKD. CDR3 sequence: CATSDLQTGQYF. In nucleotides, the CDR3 is TGTGCCACCAGTGATCTACAGACTGGGCAGTACTTC.

V gene TRBV6-5 combines with J gene TRBJ1-4, with D possibly being TRBD1 (6 bases). The V gene lost 6 bases and the J gene lost 6 bases, with 17 bases spanning the gap. Germline CDR1 and CDR2: MNHEY and SVGAGI. This CDR3 has 15 amino acids. In nucleotides, the CDR3 is TGTGCCAGCAGCAATCCGGGGACAAGAGATGAAAAACTGTTTTTT. Its translation is CASSNPGTRDEKLFF.

This clone has just one count. J is TRBJ1-2 and V is TRBV6-2 or TRBV6-3, with D maybe TRBD1 (5 bases). Trimming shortened V by 4 bases and J by 7 bases, and 10 bases separated the two germline ends. CDR3 size: 12 residues. Germline assignment: CDR1 MNHEY and CDR2 SVGEGT. In nucleotides, the CDR3 is TGTGCCAGCAGTTCGTCAGGGCTTGGCTACACCTTC. This encodes CASSSSGLGYTF.

The V gene is TRBV18, the J gene TRBJ2-1, with D possibly matching TRBD1 (6 bases). CDR1 is KGHSH and CDR2 is LQKENI in the germline V gene. Trimming took 0 bases from V and 4 from J, leaving 16 bases between them. The CDR3 extends over 17 amino acids. CDR3 loop: CASSPPSSGALYNEQFF. DNA of the CDR3: TGTGCCAGCTCACCACCCAGTTCAGGGGCCCTATACAATGAGCAGTTCTTC.

Regarding this clone: A read error may account for a junction end that differs from germline. This rearrangement joins TRBV3-1 (or the pseudogene TRBV3-2) to TRBJ2-7; D gene unclear. The germline gives CDR1 LGHDT, CDR2 YNNKEL (reference sequence). The CDR3 runs to 9 residues. This CDR3 is CASSQKKHF. CDR3 DNA: TGTGCCAGCAGCCAAAAGAAGCACTTC.

The CDR3 is CASSLASGRTDTQYF. In DNA, the CDR3 is TGTGCCAGCAGCTTGGCTAGCGGGCGCACAGATACGCAGTATTTT. This sequence joins TRBV7-9 and TRBJ2-3; 8 nucleotides line up with TRBD2. The CDR3 spans 15 residues. The germline CDR1 and CDR2 sequences are SEHNR and FQNEAQ (reference sequence). Trimming removed 3 bases from V and 1 base from J; junction bases left unmatched: 3.

The V and J genes are TRBV5-8 and TRBJ2-1; TRBD2 matches at 11 bases. This CDR3 is 16 amino acids long. The germline V gene has CDR1 SGHTS and CDR2 YDEGEE. Trimming at V came to 0 bases and at J to 8 bases, leaving 7 bases not matched to a gene. The CDR3 region is CASSLAWLAGGYEQFF. As DNA, the CDR3 is TGTGCCAGCAGCTTGGCCTGGCTAGCGGGAGGATATGAGCAGTTCTTC.

The V gene is TRBV30, the J gene TRBJ2-6, with D perhaps being TRBD1 or TRBD2 (5 bases each). Trimming shortened V by 5 bases and J by 0 bases, and 8 bases separated the two germline ends. CDR1 and CDR2 (germline): GTSNPN, SVGIG (reference sequence). The CDR3 extends over 14 amino acids. The CDR3 loop reads CAWYGGSGANVLTF. The DNA for the CDR3 is TGTGCCTGGTATGGGGGCTCTGGGGCCAACGTCCTGACTTTC.

This sequence joins TRBV19 and TRBJ1-5; 9 bases align to TRBD1. This CDR3 region has 18 residues. From germline, CDR1 is LNHDA and CDR2 SQIVND (reference sequence). Trimming cost V 3 bases and J 1 base; bases outside gene matches: 10. For the CDR3, the DNA is TGTGCCAGTAGTATGGGGGGACAGGGCGGAAGGAGCAATCAGCCCCAGCATTTT. This encodes CASSMGGQGGRSNQPQHF.

This rearrangement joins TRBV7-2 to TRBJ1-6, with D perhaps TRBD1 (5 bases). CDR3 length: 15 residues. With 1 base removed from V and 10 bases from J, the gap between germline ends came to 14 bases. Looked up from germline, CDR1 is SGHTA and CDR2 is FQGNSA. CDR3 DNA sequence: TGTGCCAGCAGCTTAGAGTCGCAGGGAAGGTCACCCCTCCACTTT. This codes for CASSLESQGRSPLHF.

The rearrangement joins TRBV5-1 to TRBJ1-1; 7 bases match TRBD1. The CDR3 is 14 amino acids. After removal of 1 base from V and 1 base from J, the junction contained 1 base not matched to a gene. CDR1 and CDR2 (germline): SGHRS, YFSETQ. CDR3 sequence: CASSLSGGNTEAFF. The CDR3 DNA is TGCGCCAGCAGCTTGTCAGGGGGGAACACTGAAGCTTTCTTT.

This chain links TRBV5-6 with TRBJ2-5; 8 positions agree with TRBD2. The CDR3 has 15 residues. Germline values: CDR1 SGHDT, CDR2 YYEEEE. J lost 3 bases, V lost 0 bases, and 4 bases had no gene match. The CDR3 nucleotides are TGTGCCAGCAGCTTGGAGGTTAGCGGGGAAGAGACCCAGTACTTC. Translated, it gives CASSLEVSGEETQYF.

Remarks on this clone: The sample contains more than one DNA sequence encoding this CDR3. J is TRBJ2-5 and V is TRBV5-1; D gene ambiguous. Germline assignment: CDR1 SGHRS and CDR2 YFSETQ. V gave up 5 bases and J gave up 1 base, with 3 bases separating them. This CDR3 comprises 11 residues. CDR3 coding DNA: TGCGCCAGCAGGGGCCAAGAGACCCAGTACTTC. Residues: CASRGQETQYF.

This chain's CDR3 is CARKDLSSDGYTF. The CDR3 nucleotides are TGTGCCCGGAAGGACTTGAGTTCAGATGGCTACACCTTC. The chain employs TRBV30 and TRBJ1-2; D uncertain. Germline loops: CDR1 GTSNPN, CDR2 SVGIG (reference sequence). The CDR3 extends over 13 amino acids. V was shortened by 8 bases and J by 6 bases, with 19 bases between the two germline ends.

This chain uses TRBV7-9 with TRBJ2-1, with 9 bases identical to TRBD2. Germline CDR1 is SEHNR and CDR2 is FQNEAQ (reference sequence). The length of the CDR3 is 19 residues. The V gene end was trimmed by 1 base and the J gene end by 6 bases; junction bases not matched to a gene: 16. This chain's CDR3 is CASSLGGRTSAPPFNEQFF. Here the CDR3 DNA reads TGTGCCAGCAGCTTAGGGGGGAGGACTAGCGCCCCCCCTTTCAATGAGCAGTTCTTC.

V usage is TRBV9 and J usage is TRBJ1-2; tentative D call: TRBD1 (6 bases). V lost 1 base and J 3 bases, leaving 10 bases between the germline ends. CDR3 length: 14 residues. Germline V gene lookup returns CDR1 SGDLS and CDR2 YYNGEE. CDR3 sequence: CASSVQGLDYGYTF. The DNA for the CDR3 is TGTGCCAGCAGCGTACAGGGGTTGGACTATGGCTACACCTTC.

This chain joins TRBV5-1 and TRBJ1-3; 8 nucleotides match TRBD1. This CDR3 comprises 16 residues. Germline CDR1 and CDR2: SGHRS and YFSETQ. The junction had 8 bases not matched to a gene; V was cut back by 2 bases and J by 4 bases. Here the CDR3 DNA reads TGCGCCAGCAGCTTAACGACAGGGGTGGTCGGAAACACCATATATTTT. Its translation is CASSLTTGVVGNTIYF.

On this clone itself: At the DNA level, this CDR3 is encoded by other sequences in the same sample as well. The V call is TRBV30, the J call TRBJ1-1; 7 bases agree with TRBD1. The CDR3 sequence is 14 residues long. V shed 3 bases, J shed 1 base, and the junction held 5 bases outside the gene matches. CDR1 and CDR2 (germline): GTSNPN, SVGIG (reference sequence). Here the CDR3 reads CAWSPAGGNTEAFF. CDR3 bases: TGTGCCTGGAGCCCGGCAGGGGGGAACACTGAAGCTTTCTTT.

This chain connects TRBV7-8 to TRBJ2-7; 7 bases fit TRBD1. V gave up 5 bases and J gave up 3 bases; unmatched junction bases: 1. The CDR3 is made up of 12 amino acids. The germline gives CDR1 SGHVS, CDR2 FQNEAQ. The CDR3 sequence is CASSRQGYEQYF. The CDR3 nucleotides read TGTGCCAGCAGCCGACAGGGCTACGAGCAGTACTTC.

The chain couples TRBV3-1 (or the pseudogene TRBV3-2) to TRBJ1-6; TRBD1 matches at 8 bases. Per the germline V gene, CDR1 is LGHDT and CDR2 is YNNKEL (reference sequence). This CDR3 has 15 amino acids. After removal of 1 base from V and 14 bases from J, the junction contained 10 bases not matched to a gene. As DNA, the CDR3 is TGTGCCAGCAGCCAAGTAACAGGGGGTTCGGCGGCCCTCCACTTT. It specifies CASSQVTGGSAALHF.

J is TRBJ1-1 and V is TRBV5-1, with D maybe TRBD1 (6 bases). V lost 5 bases and J 3 bases, leaving 17 bases between the germline ends. The germline V gene encodes CDR1 SGHRS and CDR2 YFSETQ. This CDR3 is 15 amino acids long. The CDR3, as DNA: TGCGCCAGCAGAATGGGAGGGGGAGGAGACACTGAAGCTTTCTTT. It encodes CASRMGGGGDTEAFF.

V gene TRBV18 combines with J gene TRBJ1-3; tentative D call: TRBD1 (5 bases). The ends were cut back, 6 bases at V and 4 bases at J, with 19 bases in the middle. CDR1 is KGHSH, CDR2 LQKENI, per germline. The CDR3 totals 16 residues. CDR3 in DNA: TGTGCCAGCTCGCTAAAAGGCCCAGGGACGGGAAACACCATATATTTT. This gives the protein CASSLKGPGTGNTIYF. Full variable domain (rest looked up from reference TRBV18 and TRBJ1-3): NAGVMQNPRHLVRRRGQEARLRCSPMKGHSHVYWYRQLPEEGLKFMVYLQKENIIDESGMPKERFSAEFPKEGPSILRIQQVVRGDSAAYFCASSLKGPGTGNTIYFGEGSWLTVV.